The rows below give T cell receptor beta chains drawn from one sample of a study of shared clonotypes between healthy human individuals. Clones were sequenced by immunoSEQ multiplex PCR, and TCRdb holds only the in-frame ones, with some missing. The profile shows hundreds of thousands of clones, about 95% of them singletons. Sequenced input: naive CD8+ T cells sorted from blood. These receptors all stem from a woman aged 30 to 39 in good health. The CDR3 runs from the conserved cysteine through the conserved F or W. Fields, in order: V gene, J gene, clone size, D gene, CDR3 DNA, CDR3 protein. D genes are given only for firm matches. Size is stated for part of the rows, as once, few or many counts, or as a class when the clone is expanded.

TRBV7-2	TRBJ2-7	-	TRBD1	TGTGCCAGCAGCTTCCGGGACAGGGGTTACGAGCAGTACTTC	CASSFRDRGYEQYF
TRBV19	TRBJ1-1	-	-	TGTGCCAGTAGTATAGATCGTAGGGGCACTGAAGCTTTCTTT	CASSIDRRGTEAFF
TRBV10-3	TRBJ2-1	-	-	TGTGCCATCAGTGAGACCAGGGGACCGAGTGGGTCCTACAATGAGCAGTTCTTC	CAISETRGPSGSYNEQFF
TRBV4-1	TRBJ2-7	-	TRBD2	TGCGCCAGCAGCCAGTCCCTAGCGGGAGGCGGGGGCTACGAGCAGTACTTC	CASSQSLAGGGGYEQYF
TRBV28	TRBJ2-7	-	-	TGTGCCATAAAGGGGGTCTCCTACGAGCAGTACTTC	CAIKGVSYEQYF
TRBV13	TRBJ2-1	-	-	TGTGCCAGCAGCCCATCTGGGGGGCTCAATGAGCAGTTCTTC	CASSPSGGLNEQFF
TRBV27	TRBJ2-5	-	TRBD1	TGTGCCAGCGGGACAGGGCAAGAGACCCAGTACTTC	CASGTGQETQYF
TRBV4-2	TRBJ2-2	-	-	TGTGCCAGCAGCCCACACAAAGGACAGAGTAACACCGGGGAGCTGTTTTTT	CASSPHKGQSNTGELFF
TRBV9	TRBJ1-3	-	TRBD1	TGTGCCAGCAGCGTAGGGGACAGTCAGTACACCATATATTTT	CASSVGDSQYTIYF
TRBV19	TRBJ1-5	-	-	TGTGCCAGTAGTATAGATCGAGGCAGCAATCAGCCCCAGCATTTT	CASSIDRGSNQPQHF
TRBV28	TRBJ1-5	-	TRBD1	TGTGCCAGCAGTTTTGACAGGGGCAATCAGCCCCAGCATTTT	CASSFDRGNQPQHF
TRBV9	TRBJ2-7	-	-	TGTGCCAGCAGCGTAGGAGGCGACTACTACGAGCAGTACTTC	CASSVGGDYYEQYF
TRBV5-6	TRBJ2-7	-	-	TGTGCCAGCAGCTTGACCCCCTACGAGCAGTACTTC	CASSLTPYEQYF
TRBV5-4	TRBJ2-7	-	-	TGTGCCAGCAGTGGTCCCCCCGTGGCGGGCCTGTACGAGCAGTACTTC	CASSGPPVAGLYEQYF
TRBV27	TRBJ2-7	-	-	TGTGCCAGCAGCGAGGGGGTGGACTACGAGCAGTACTTC	CASSEGVDYEQYF
TRBV28	TRBJ2-7	-	TRBD2	TGTGCCAGCAGTTCCCCTGAGACAGGGAGTTCGGGACTAGCTTTCTACGAGCAGTACTTC	CASSSPETGSSGLAFYEQYF
TRBV5-6	TRBJ2-1	-	-	TGTGCCAGCAGCTTGGGGGGGATCAATGAGCAGTTCTTC	CASSLGGINEQFF
TRBV2	TRBJ2-7	-	-	TGTGCCAGCAGTGCGGCCTGGGACGGAGATTACGAGCAGTACTTC	CASSAAWDGDYEQYF
TRBV6-1	TRBJ2-7	once	TRBD1	TGTGCCAGCAGTGACGGACAGGGGAGAATCTCCTACGAGCAGTACTTC	CASSDGQGRISYEQYF